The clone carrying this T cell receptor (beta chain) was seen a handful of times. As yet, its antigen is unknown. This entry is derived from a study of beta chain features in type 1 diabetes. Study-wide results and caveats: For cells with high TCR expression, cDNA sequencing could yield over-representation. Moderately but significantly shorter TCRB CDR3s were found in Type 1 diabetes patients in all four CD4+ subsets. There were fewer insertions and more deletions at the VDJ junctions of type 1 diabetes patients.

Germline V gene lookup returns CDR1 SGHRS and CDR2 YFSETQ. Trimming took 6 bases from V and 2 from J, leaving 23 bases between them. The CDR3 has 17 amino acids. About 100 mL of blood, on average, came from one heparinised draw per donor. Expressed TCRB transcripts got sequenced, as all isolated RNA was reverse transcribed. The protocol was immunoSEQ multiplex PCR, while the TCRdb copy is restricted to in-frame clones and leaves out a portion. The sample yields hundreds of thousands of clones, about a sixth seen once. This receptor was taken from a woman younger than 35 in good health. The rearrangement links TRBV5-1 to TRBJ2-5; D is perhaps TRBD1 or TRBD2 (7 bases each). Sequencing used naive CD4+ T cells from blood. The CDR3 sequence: CASIRTGGGTTQETQYF. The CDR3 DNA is TGCGCCAGCATCCGGACAGGCGGGGGCACGACTCAAGAGACCCAGTACTTC.